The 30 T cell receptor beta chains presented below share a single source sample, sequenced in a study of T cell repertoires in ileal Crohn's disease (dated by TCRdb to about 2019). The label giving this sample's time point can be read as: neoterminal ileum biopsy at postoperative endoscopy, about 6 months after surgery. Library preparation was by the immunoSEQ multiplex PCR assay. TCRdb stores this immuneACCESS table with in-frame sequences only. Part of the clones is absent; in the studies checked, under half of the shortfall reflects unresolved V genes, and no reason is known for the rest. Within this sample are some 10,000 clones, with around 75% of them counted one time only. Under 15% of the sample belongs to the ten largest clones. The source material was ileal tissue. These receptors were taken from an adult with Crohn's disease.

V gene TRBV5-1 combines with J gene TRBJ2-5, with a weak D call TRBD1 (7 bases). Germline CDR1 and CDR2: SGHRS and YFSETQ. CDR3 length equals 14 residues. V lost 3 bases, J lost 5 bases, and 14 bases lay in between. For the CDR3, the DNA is TGCGCCAGCAGCTGGGACAGACTAGGGGAGACCCAGTACTTC. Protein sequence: CASSWDRLGETQYF.

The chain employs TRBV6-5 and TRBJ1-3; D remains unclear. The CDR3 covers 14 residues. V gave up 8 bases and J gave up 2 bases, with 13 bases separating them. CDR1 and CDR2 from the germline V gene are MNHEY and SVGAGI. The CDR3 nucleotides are TGTGCCAGCTCTGCCTCAGGAACTGGAAACACCATATATTTT. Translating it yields CASSASGTGNTIYF.

The CDR3 DNA follows: TGTGCCAGCAGTTACTCGAGGGCAGCTAACTATGGCTACACCTTC. This encodes CASSYSRAANYGYTF. The chain carries TRBV6-5 and TRBJ1-2; D is undetermined. V lost 0 bases and J lost 0, with 8 bases in between. CDR1 is MNHEY, CDR2 SVGAGI, per germline. The length of the CDR3 is 15 residues.

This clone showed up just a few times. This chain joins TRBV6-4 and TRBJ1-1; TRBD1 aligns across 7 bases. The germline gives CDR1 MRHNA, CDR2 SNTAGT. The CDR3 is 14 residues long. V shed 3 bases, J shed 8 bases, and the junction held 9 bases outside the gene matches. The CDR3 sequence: CASSEVEGAAEAFF. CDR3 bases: TGTGCCAGCAGTGAGGTTGAGGGGGCCGCGGAAGCTTTCTTT.

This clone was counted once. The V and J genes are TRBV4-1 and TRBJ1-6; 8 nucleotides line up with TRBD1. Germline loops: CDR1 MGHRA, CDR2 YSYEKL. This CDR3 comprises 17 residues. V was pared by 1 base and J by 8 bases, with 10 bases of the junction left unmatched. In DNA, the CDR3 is TGCGCCAGCAGCCAAGTTCAATTGGCGGGACAGGATTCACCCCTCCACTTT. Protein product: CASSQVQLAGQDSPLHF.

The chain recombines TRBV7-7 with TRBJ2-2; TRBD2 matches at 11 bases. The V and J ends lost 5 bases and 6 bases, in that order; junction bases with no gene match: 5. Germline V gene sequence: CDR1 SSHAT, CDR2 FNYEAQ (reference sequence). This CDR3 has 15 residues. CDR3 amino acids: CASSLSGGAAGELFF. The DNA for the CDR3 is TGTGCCAGCAGCCTTAGCGGGGGGGCCGCCGGGGAGCTGTTTTTT.

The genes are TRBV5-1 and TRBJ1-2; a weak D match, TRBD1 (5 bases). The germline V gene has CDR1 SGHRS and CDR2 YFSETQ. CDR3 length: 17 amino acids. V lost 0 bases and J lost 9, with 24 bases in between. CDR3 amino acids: CASSLGFDSTRTMRYTF. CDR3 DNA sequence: TGCGCCAGCAGCTTGGGCTTTGACAGTACGAGAACTATGCGCTACACCTTC.

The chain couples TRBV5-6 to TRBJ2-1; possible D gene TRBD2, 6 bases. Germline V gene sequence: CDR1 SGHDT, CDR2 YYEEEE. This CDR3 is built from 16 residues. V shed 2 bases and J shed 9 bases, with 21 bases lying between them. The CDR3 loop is CASSFKSRGASVEQFF. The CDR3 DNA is TGTGCCAGCAGCTTTAAGTCTCGCGGGGCTTCGGTTGAGCAGTTCTTC.

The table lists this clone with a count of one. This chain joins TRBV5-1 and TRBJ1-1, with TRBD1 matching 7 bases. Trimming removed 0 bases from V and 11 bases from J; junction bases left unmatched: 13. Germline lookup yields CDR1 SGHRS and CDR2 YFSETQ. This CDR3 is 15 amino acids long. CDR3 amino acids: CASSLGGRGAPKAFF. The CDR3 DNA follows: TGCGCCAGCAGCTTGGGGGGCAGGGGGGCCCCGAAGGCTTTCTTT.

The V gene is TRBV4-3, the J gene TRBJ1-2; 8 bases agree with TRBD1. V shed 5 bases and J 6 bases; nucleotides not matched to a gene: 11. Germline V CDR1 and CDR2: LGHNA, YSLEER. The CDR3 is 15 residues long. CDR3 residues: CASSSGQGRRHGYTF. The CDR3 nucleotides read TGCGCCAGCAGCTCCGGACAGGGTAGGAGGCATGGCTACACCTTC.

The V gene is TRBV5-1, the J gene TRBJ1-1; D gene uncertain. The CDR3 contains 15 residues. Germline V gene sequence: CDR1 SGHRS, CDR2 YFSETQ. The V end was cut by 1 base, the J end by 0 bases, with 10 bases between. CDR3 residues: CASSLNPSMNTEAFF. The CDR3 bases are TGCGCCAGCAGCTTGAATCCGAGTATGAACACTGAAGCTTTCTTT.

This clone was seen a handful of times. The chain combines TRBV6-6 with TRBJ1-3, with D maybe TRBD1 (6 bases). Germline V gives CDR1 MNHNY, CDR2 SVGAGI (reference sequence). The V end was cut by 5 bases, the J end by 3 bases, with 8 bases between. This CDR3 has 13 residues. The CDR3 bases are TGTGCCAGCAGTCAACAGGGTGGAAACACCATATATTTT. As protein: CASSQQGGNTIYF.

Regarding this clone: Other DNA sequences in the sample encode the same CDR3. The CDR3 DNA is TGCGCCAGCAGCTTGGGGGATCGAGGGACCGGGGAGCTGTTTTTT. This encodes CASSLGDRGTGELFF. The rearrangement uses TRBV5-1 and TRBJ2-2; a weak D match, TRBD2 (5 bases). The CDR3 is 15 residues long. The V end lost 0 bases, the J end lost 5 bases, and 11 bases lay between the germline ends. Germline CDR1 is SGHRS and CDR2 is YFSETQ. The full variable domain, rest sourced from reference TRBV5-1 and TRBJ2-2, is KAGVTQTPRYLIKTRGQQVTLSCSPISGHRSVSWYQQTPGQGLQFLFEYFSETQRNKGNFPGRFSGRQFSNSRSEMNVSTLELGDSALYLCASSLGDRGTGELFFGEGSRLTVL.

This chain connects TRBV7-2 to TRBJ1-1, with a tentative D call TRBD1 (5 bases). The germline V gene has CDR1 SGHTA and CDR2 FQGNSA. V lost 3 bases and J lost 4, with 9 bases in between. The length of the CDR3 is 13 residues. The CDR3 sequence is CASSFDSGTEAFF. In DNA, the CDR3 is TGTGCCAGCAGCTTTGACAGTGGCACTGAAGCTTTCTTT.

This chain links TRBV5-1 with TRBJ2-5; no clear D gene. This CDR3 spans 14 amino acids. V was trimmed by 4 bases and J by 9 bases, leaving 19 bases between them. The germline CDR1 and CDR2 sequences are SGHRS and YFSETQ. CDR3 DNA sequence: TGCGCCAGCAGCGCGTCCCCGCCCCGTGAGGCCCAGTACTTC. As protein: CASSASPPREAQYF.

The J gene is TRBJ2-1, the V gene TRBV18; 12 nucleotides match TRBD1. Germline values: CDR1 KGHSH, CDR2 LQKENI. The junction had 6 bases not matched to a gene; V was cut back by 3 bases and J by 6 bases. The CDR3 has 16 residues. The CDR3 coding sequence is TGTGCCAGCTCACCGCCCGGGACAGGGGGCTTCAATGAGCAGTTCTTC. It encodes CASSPPGTGGFNEQFF.

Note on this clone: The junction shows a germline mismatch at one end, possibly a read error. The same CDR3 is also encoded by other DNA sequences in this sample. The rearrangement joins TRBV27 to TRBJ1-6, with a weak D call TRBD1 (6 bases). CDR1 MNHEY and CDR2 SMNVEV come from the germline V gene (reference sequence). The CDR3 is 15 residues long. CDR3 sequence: CASSLGQGNNSPLHF. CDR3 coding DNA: TGTGCCAGCAGTTTAGGGCAGGGGAATAATTCCCCCCTCCACTTT.

CDR3 region: CATERRGQGTSPLHF. In DNA form, the CDR3 reads TGTGCCACAGAAAGACGGGGACAGGGGACCTCACCCCTCCACTTT. The chain recombines TRBV2 with TRBJ1-6; 10 nucleotides line up with TRBD1. The V gene's germline CDR1 is SNHLY and CDR2 FYNNEI. This CDR3 contains 15 residues. V lost 10 bases and J lost 10; bases outside the gene matches: 13.

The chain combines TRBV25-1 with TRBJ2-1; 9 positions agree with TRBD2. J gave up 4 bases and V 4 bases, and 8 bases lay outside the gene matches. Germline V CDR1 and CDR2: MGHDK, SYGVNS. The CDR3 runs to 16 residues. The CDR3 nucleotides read TGTGCCAGCAGTGCCCTCGAGCGGGGGGAGTACAATGAGCAGTTCTTC. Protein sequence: CASSALERGEYNEQFF.

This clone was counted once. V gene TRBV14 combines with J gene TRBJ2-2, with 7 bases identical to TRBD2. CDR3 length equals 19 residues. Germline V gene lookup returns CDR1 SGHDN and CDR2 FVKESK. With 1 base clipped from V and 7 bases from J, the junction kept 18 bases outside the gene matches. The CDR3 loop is CASSQAGFGPAGKFGELFF. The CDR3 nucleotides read TGTGCCAGCAGCCAAGCAGGATTTGGTCCAGCGGGGAAGTTCGGGGAGCTGTTTTTT.

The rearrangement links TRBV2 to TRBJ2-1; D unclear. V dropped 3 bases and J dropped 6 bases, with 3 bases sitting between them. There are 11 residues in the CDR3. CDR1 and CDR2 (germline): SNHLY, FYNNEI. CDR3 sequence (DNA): TGTGCCAGCAGTGAGAGCAATGAGCAGTTCTTC. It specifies CASSESNEQFF.

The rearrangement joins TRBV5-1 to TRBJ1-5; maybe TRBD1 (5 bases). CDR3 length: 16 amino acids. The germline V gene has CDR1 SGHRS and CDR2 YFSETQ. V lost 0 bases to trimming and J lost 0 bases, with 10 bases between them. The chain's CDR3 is CASSLVRRDSNQPQHF. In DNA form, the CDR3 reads TGCGCCAGCAGCTTGGTTCGCAGGGATAGCAATCAGCCCCAGCATTTT.

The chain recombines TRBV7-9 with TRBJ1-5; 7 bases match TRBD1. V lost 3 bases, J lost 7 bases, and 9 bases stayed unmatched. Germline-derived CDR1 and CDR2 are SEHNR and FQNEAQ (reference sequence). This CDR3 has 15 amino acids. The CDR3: CASSFSHRGEQPQHF. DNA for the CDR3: TGTGCCAGCAGCTTCTCCCACAGGGGCGAGCAGCCCCAGCATTTT.

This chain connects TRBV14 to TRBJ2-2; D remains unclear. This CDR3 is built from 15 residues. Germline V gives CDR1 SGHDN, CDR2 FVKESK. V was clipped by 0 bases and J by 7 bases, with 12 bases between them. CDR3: CASSQDPGFVGELFF. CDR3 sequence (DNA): TGTGCCAGCAGCCAAGATCCCGGGTTCGTCGGGGAGCTGTTTTTT.

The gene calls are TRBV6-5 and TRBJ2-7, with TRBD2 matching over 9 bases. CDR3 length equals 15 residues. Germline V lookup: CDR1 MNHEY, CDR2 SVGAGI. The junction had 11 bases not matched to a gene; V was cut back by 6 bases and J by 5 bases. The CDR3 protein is CASSRSRLADDEQYF. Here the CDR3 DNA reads TGTGCCAGCAGCCGCTCGAGACTAGCGGACGACGAGCAGTACTTC.

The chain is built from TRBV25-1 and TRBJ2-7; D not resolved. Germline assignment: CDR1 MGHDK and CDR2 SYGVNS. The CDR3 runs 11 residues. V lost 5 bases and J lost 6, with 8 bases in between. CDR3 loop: CASSTISEQYF. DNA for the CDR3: TGTGCCAGCAGTACCATCAGCGAGCAGTACTTC.

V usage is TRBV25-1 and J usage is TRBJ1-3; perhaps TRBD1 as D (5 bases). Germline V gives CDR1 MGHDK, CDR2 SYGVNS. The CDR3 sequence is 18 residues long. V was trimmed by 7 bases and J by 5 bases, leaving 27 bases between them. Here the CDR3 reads CASTAVWARVVFRNTIYF. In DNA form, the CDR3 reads TGTGCCAGCACCGCGGTATGGGCCAGGGTAGTTTTTAGAAACACCATATATTTT. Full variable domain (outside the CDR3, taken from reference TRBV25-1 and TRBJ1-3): EADIYQTPRYLVIGTGKKITLECSQTMGHDKMYWYQQDPGMELHLIHYSYGVNSTEKGDLSSESTVSRIRTEHFPLTLESARPSHTSQYLCASTAVWARVVFRNTIYFGEGSWLTVV.

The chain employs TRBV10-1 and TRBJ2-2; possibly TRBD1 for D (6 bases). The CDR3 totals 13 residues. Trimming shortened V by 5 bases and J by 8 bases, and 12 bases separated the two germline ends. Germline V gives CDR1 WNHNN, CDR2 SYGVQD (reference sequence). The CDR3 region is CASSPRTDGELFF. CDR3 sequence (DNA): TGCGCCAGCAGTCCCCGGACAGATGGGGAGCTGTTTTTT.

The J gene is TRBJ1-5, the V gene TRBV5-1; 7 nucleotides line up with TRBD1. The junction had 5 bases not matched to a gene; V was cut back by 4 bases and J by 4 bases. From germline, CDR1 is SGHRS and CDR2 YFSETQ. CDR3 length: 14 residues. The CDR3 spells CASSPDRPNQPQHF. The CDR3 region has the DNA TGCGCCAGCAGCCCGGACAGGCCAAATCAGCCCCAGCATTTT.

CDR3 coding DNA: TGTGCCAGTAGTATTGACAGGGCCACTGAAGCTTTCTTT. This codes for CASSIDRATEAFF. J is TRBJ1-1 and V is TRBV19, with 7 nucleotides matching TRBD1. The CDR3 is 13 amino acids. After removal of 3 bases from V and 4 bases from J, the junction contained 2 bases not matched to a gene. Germline V lookup: CDR1 LNHDA, CDR2 SQIVND (reference sequence).